The 32 T cell receptor beta chains below all came from one sample that was sequenced in a study of cytomegalovirus exposure and HLA in healthy donors. Researchers ran the PCR with 60 Vbeta and 13 Jbeta primers. Repertoires were generated with immunoSEQ multiplex PCR, while TCRdb's copy carries only in-frame clones and drops some. The sample totals more than 95,000 clones. Sequenced material: PBMCs. These TCRs come from a man aged 18 to 29 in good health and CMV-seronegative.

This chain links TRBV5-1 with TRBJ2-1; D might be TRBD1 (6 bases). The V gene's germline CDR1 is SGHRS and CDR2 YFSETQ. The CDR3 has 14 amino acids. V lost 7 bases and J 0 bases, leaving 11 bases between the germline ends. CDR3 DNA sequence: TGCGCCAGCCAAGTACAGGGCTCCTACAATGAGCAGTTCTTC. Amino acids: CASQVQGSYNEQFF. Full variable domain (outside the CDR3, taken from reference TRBV5-1 and TRBJ2-1): KAGVTQTPRYLIKTRGQQVTLSCSPISGHRSVSWYQQTPGQGLQFLFEYFSETQRNKGNFPGRFSGRQFSNSRSEMNVSTLELGDSALYLCASQVQGSYNEQFFGPGTRLTVL.

The DNA for the CDR3 is TGTGCCAGCAGCCAAGGGGTAGGCGGACTACTGGGCTACACCTTC. It translates to CASSQGVGGLLGYTF. The V and J genes are TRBV14 and TRBJ1-2, with D unresolved. This CDR3 has 15 residues. Deletions cut 1 base from V and 8 bases from J, with 17 bases between. From germline, CDR1 is SGHDN and CDR2 FVKESK.

The V and J genes are TRBV7-8 and TRBJ1-2, with TRBD1 matching over 9 bases. The CDR3 runs 14 residues. The junction had 7 bases not matched to a gene; V was cut back by 5 bases and J by 6 bases. Per the germline V gene, CDR1 is SGHVS and CDR2 is FQNEAQ. Here the CDR3 reads CASSEPGTGNGYTF. The CDR3 coding sequence is TGTGCCAGCAGCGAACCCGGGACAGGGAATGGCTACACCTTC.

The chain employs TRBV5-6 and TRBJ1-1; D not certain. The CDR3 sequence is 12 residues long. V lost 0 bases to trimming and J lost 3 bases, with 3 bases between them. Germline lookup yields CDR1 SGHDT and CDR2 YYEEEE. In DNA, the CDR3 is TGTGCCAGCAGCTTGGGAGACACTGAAGCTTTCTTT. Protein product: CASSLGDTEAFF.

This sequence joins TRBV19 and TRBJ2-3, with D possibly being TRBD2 (7 bases). Trimming shortened V by 9 bases and J by 2 bases, and 21 bases separated the two germline ends. The length of the CDR3 is 16 residues. The germline V gene encodes CDR1 LNHDA and CDR2 SQIVND (reference sequence). This CDR3 is CASHLRSGGHTDTQYF. The DNA for the CDR3 is TGTGCCAGCCACCTCCGGTCCGGGGGGCACACAGATACGCAGTATTTT.

The chain uses TRBV7-2 and TRBJ2-7, with 9 bases identical to TRBD1. With V trimmed by 5 bases and J by 6 bases, 11 bases remained unmatched. The CDR3 runs 15 residues. Germline assignment: CDR1 SGHTA and CDR2 FQGNSA. CDR3 in amino acids: CASSARDRAGSEQYF. Here the CDR3 DNA reads TGTGCCAGCAGCGCGCGGGACAGGGCGGGAAGCGAGCAGTACTTC.

The genes are TRBV6-1 and TRBJ2-7; a weak D match, TRBD1 (6 bases). Germline V CDR1 and CDR2: MNHNS, SASEGT. Trimming stripped 6 bases from V and 4 bases from J, with 10 bases between. The CDR3 is made up of 12 amino acids. CDR3 loop: CASRAGTYEQYF. For the CDR3, the DNA is TGTGCCAGCAGGGCAGGGACATACGAGCAGTACTTC.

The chain employs TRBV9 and TRBJ1-1, with D hard to call. This CDR3 is 15 amino acids long. Trimming stripped 4 bases from V and 0 bases from J, with 13 bases between. The germline CDR1 and CDR2 sequences are SGDLS and YYNGEE. CDR3 bases: TGTGCCAGCAGCCCACAACAGTCATTGAACACTGAAGCTTTCTTT. Its translation is CASSPQQSLNTEAFF.

V and J are TRBV5-1 and TRBJ1-3; a possible D gene is TRBD1 (6 bases). Trimming shortened V by 0 bases and J by 3 bases, and 13 bases separated the two germline ends. Per germline, CDR1 SGHRS and CDR2 YFSETQ. The CDR3 contains 16 residues. This chain's CDR3 is CASSLVTPGDGNTIYF. The CDR3 DNA follows: TGCGCCAGCAGCTTGGTAACCCCAGGGGATGGAAACACCATATATTTT.

This rearrangement joins TRBV19 to TRBJ1-2, with TRBD1 matching over 7 bases. The CDR3 has 16 residues. V gave up 6 bases and J gave up 4 bases; unmatched junction bases: 14. Germline V lookup: CDR1 LNHDA, CDR2 SQIVND (reference sequence). CDR3 region: CASRQRSQGQLYGYTF. The CDR3 coding sequence is TGTGCCAGTAGACAGAGGAGCCAGGGACAGCTCTATGGCTACACCTTC.

With regard to this clone: Its ends do not fully match the called genes, so a read error is possible. J is TRBJ2-7 and V is TRBV5-1; 11 bases are a match to TRBD2. Germline CDR1 and CDR2: SGHRS and YFSETQ. The CDR3 loop spans 14 amino acids. CDR3 region: CASSPGTSGYQQYF. CDR3 DNA: TGCGCCAGCAGCCCCGGGACTAGCGGCTACCAGCAGTACTTC. Variable domain in full (rest from reference TRBV5-1 and TRBJ2-7): KAGVTQTPRYLIKTRGQQVTLSCSPISGHRSVSWYQQTPGQGLQFLFEYFSETQRNKGNFPGRFSGRQFSNSRSEMNVSTLELGDSALYLCASSPGTSGYQQYFGPGTRLTVT.

V is TRBV6-1 and J is TRBJ2-1, with 7 bases fitting TRBD2. CDR1 and CDR2 (germline): MNHNS, SASEGT. V trimming: 3 bases; J trimming: 8 bases; junction bases outside the gene matches: 16. CDR3 length equals 17 residues. CDR3 coding DNA: TGTGCCAGCAGTGACCCCTGGGGAGGGCGCGAAAGGGATGAGCAGTTCTTC. Translated: CASSDPWGGRERDEQFF.

The J gene is TRBJ2-5, the V gene TRBV4-1; 7 bases map to TRBD2. The germline gives CDR1 MGHRA, CDR2 YSYEKL. This CDR3 has 16 amino acids. The J segment lost 3 bases and the V segment lost 4 bases, leaving 11 bases of the junction unmatched. CDR3 sequence reads: CASSLRGRGDEETQYF. Here the CDR3 DNA reads TGCGCCAGCAGCCTCCGGGGACGGGGGGACGAAGAGACCCAGTACTTC.

V gene TRBV19 combines with J gene TRBJ2-3; maybe TRBD1 (5 bases). CDR3 length: 16 residues. Germline V CDR1 and CDR2: LNHDA, SQIVND (reference sequence). V was cut by 5 bases and J by 2 bases, with 17 bases left in between. CDR3 sequence (DNA): TGTGCCAGTAGTCCCTACCTAAGGGGATTCACAGATACGCAGTATTTT. It specifies CASSPYLRGFTDTQYF.

This chain uses TRBV4-1 with TRBJ2-7; 16 bases are shared with TRBD2. Germline V gene lookup returns CDR1 MGHRA and CDR2 YSYEKL. The V and J ends lost 4 bases and 2 bases, in that order; junction bases with no gene match: 17. CDR3 length: 21 amino acids. CDR3 region: CASSRALRGGLAGGPPYEQYF. The CDR3 nucleotides read TGCGCCAGCAGCCGCGCGCTCAGGGGGGGACTAGCGGGAGGGCCGCCCTACGAGCAGTACTTC.

V usage is TRBV4-1 and J usage is TRBJ2-1, with 12 bases identical to TRBD1. CDR3 length: 17 residues. Germline values: CDR1 MGHRA, CDR2 YSYEKL. V was pared by 0 bases and J by 7 bases, with 7 bases of the junction left unmatched. CDR3 region: CASSQDGTGGVYNEQFF. CDR3 nucleotide sequence: TGCGCCAGCAGCCAAGACGGGACAGGGGGCGTTTATAATGAGCAGTTCTTC.

The rearrangement uses TRBV30 and TRBJ2-6; 8 nucleotides align to TRBD1. Germline V gives CDR1 GTSNPN, CDR2 SVGIG (reference sequence). V dropped 6 bases and J dropped 2; count of bases not matched to a gene: 6. The CDR3 has 15 amino acids. DNA for the CDR3: TGTGCCTGCAAACAGGGGGGCGCTGGGGCCAACGTCCTGACTTTC. Its protein product is CACKQGGAGANVLTF.

The rearrangement uses TRBV10-2 and TRBJ2-4; TRBD2 matches 7 bases. The CDR3 length is 16 residues. The V gene end was trimmed by 7 bases and the J gene end by 0 bases; junction bases not matched to a gene: 9. CDR1 and CDR2 from the germline V gene are WSHSY and SAAADI. CDR3 loop: CASTGSGTVAKNIQYF. The CDR3 DNA is TGCGCCAGCACGGGGAGCGGGACGGTAGCCAAAAACATTCAGTACTTC.

V is TRBV6-1 and J is TRBJ1-2, with 7 bases matching TRBD1. The V segment lost 2 bases and the J segment 3 bases; nucleotides outside the gene matches: 27. This CDR3 region has 22 residues. Looked up from germline, CDR1 is MNHNS and CDR2 is SASEGT. As DNA, the CDR3 is TGTGCCAGCAGTGAAAAGGCTTGGCCAGGGGGTACAACGTGGATCTTAGACTATGGCTACACCTTC. It codes for CASSEKAWPGGTTWILDYGYTF.

The chain recombines TRBV7-9 with TRBJ2-7; TRBD1 might be the D (9 bases). CDR1 SEHNR and CDR2 FQNEAQ come from the germline V gene (reference sequence). The V end was cut by 7 bases, the J end by 0 bases, with 22 bases between. The CDR3 loop spans 17 amino acids. The CDR3 reads CASTLGGGQGHSYEQYF. The CDR3 DNA reads TGTGCCAGCACCCTCGGGGGGGGACAGGGCCACTCCTACGAGCAGTACTTC. The whole variable domain, filled in from reference TRBV7-9 and TRBJ2-7, reads DTGVSQNPRHKITKRGQNVTFRCDPISEHNRLYWYRQTLGQGPEFLTYFQNEAQLEKSRLLSDRFSAERPKGSFSTLEIQRTEQGDSAMYLCASTLGGGQGHSYEQYFGPGTRLTVT.

This chain uses TRBV6-1 with TRBJ2-1; TRBD1 agrees at 9 bases. Germline V gene lookup returns CDR1 MNHNS and CDR2 SASEGT. This CDR3 region has 15 residues. V was clipped by 5 bases and J by 10 bases; unmatched bases: 12. For the CDR3, the DNA is TGTGCCAGCAGTCCCCTTGGACAGGGGTTAGCGGAGCAGTTCTTC. Residues: CASSPLGQGLAEQFF.

The chain couples TRBV30 to TRBJ2-5, with TRBD1 as a possible D gene (6 bases). V was pared by 4 bases and J by 5 bases, with 11 bases between. Germline V gene sequence: CDR1 GTSNPN, CDR2 SVGIG (reference sequence). This CDR3 contains 12 residues. In DNA, the CDR3 is TGTGCCTGGACAGGGGTTCGGGAGACCCAGTACTTC. It codes for CAWTGVRETQYF. The complete variable domain, with remaining parts taken from reference TRBV30 and TRBJ2-5, reads SQTIHQWPATLVQPVGSPLSLECTVEGTSNPNLYWYRQAAGRGLQLLFYSVGIGQISSEVPQNLSASRPQDRQFILSSKKLLLSDSGFYLCAWTGVRETQYFGPGTRLLVL.

The V gene is TRBV9, the J gene TRBJ1-1, with 8 positions matching TRBD1. Trimming at V came to 4 bases and at J to 2 bases, leaving 7 bases not matched to a gene. This CDR3 spans 15 amino acids. Looked up from germline, CDR1 is SGDLS and CDR2 is YYNGEE. This CDR3 reads CASSSRTGTNTEAFF. CDR3 DNA sequence: TGTGCCAGCAGCTCACGGACAGGGACAAACACTGAAGCTTTCTTT.

The gene calls are TRBV2 and TRBJ2-7, with unresolved D. Germline CDR1 SNHLY, CDR2 FYNNEI. The CDR3 is 10 amino acids. V was cut by 7 bases and J by 4 bases, with 5 bases left in between. The CDR3: CASNNYEQYF. In DNA, the CDR3 is TGTGCCAGCAATAATTACGAGCAGTACTTC.

The chain is built from TRBV18 and TRBJ2-3, with 8 bases lining up with TRBD2. The ends lost 3 bases at V and 0 bases at J; junction bases unmatched: 14. Germline V gene lookup returns CDR1 KGHSH and CDR2 LQKENI. This CDR3 has 19 residues. The CDR3 protein is CASSPLPGLGPRSTDTQYF. As DNA, the CDR3 is TGTGCCAGCTCACCCCTACCGGGACTAGGTCCTCGGAGCACAGATACGCAGTATTTT.

The chain joins TRBV7-9 to TRBJ1-2; D ambiguous. The CDR3 is made up of 13 amino acids. Germline CDR1 reads SEHNR; CDR2 reads FQNEAQ (reference sequence). Trimming shortened V by 3 bases and J by 7 bases, and 12 bases separated the two germline ends. The CDR3 DNA reads as TGTGCCAGCAGCTTTAGCAGCGACCCTGGCTACACCTTC. Protein sequence: CASSFSSDPGYTF.

The chain couples TRBV4-2 to TRBJ2-5, with a tentative D call TRBD2 (6 bases). With 1 base removed from V and 14 bases from J, the gap between germline ends came to 14 bases. The CDR3 extends over 12 amino acids. Germline assignment: CDR1 LGHNA and CDR2 YNFKEQ. The CDR3 spells CASSQVDSGFYF. The CDR3 nucleotides read TGTGCCAGCAGCCAAGTAGACAGCGGGTTTTACTTC.

V usage is TRBV13 and J usage is TRBJ2-7; 11 nucleotides line up with TRBD2. With 5 bases clipped from V and 2 bases from J, the junction kept 11 bases outside the gene matches. The CDR3 is made up of 17 amino acids. Per germline, CDR1 PRHDT and CDR2 FYEKMQ (reference sequence). CDR3 sequence: CASSALLAGGSTYEQYF. The DNA of the CDR3 is TGTGCCAGCAGCGCCCTCCTAGCGGGGGGCTCTACCTACGAGCAGTACTTC. The variable domain in full, with the rest retrieved from reference TRBV13 and TRBJ2-7, is AAGVIQSPRHLIKEKRETATLKCYPIPRHDTVYWYQQGPGQDPQFLISFYEKMQSDKGSIPDRFSAQQFSDYHSELNMSSLELGDSALYFCASSALLAGGSTYEQYFGPGTRLTVT.

CDR3 nucleotides: TGTGCCAGCAGCTTGGACCAGGGGGCTACTGAAGCTTTCTTT. Protein product: CASSLDQGATEAFF. The rearrangement uses TRBV5-6 and TRBJ1-1, with TRBD1 identical over 8 bases. V dropped 0 bases and J dropped 5; count of bases not matched to a gene: 3. The CDR3 length is 14 residues. Per germline, CDR1 SGHDT and CDR2 YYEEEE. The variable domain in full, with the rest retrieved from reference TRBV5-6 and TRBJ1-1, is DAGVTQSPTHLIKTRGQQVTLRCSPKSGHDTVSWYQQALGQGPQFIFQYYEEEERQRGNFPDRFSGHQFPNYSSELNVNALLLGDSALYLCASSLDQGATEAFFGQGTRLTVV.

This chain uses TRBV5-1 with TRBJ2-1; 9 bases map to TRBD2. V lost 4 bases to trimming and J lost 0 bases; unmatched junction nucleotides: 8. The CDR3 consists of 17 residues. In germline, CDR1 is SGHRS, CDR2 YFSETQ. The CDR3 loop is CASSLLRGGASYNEQFF. For the CDR3, the DNA is TGCGCCAGCAGCCTACTCCGCGGGGGGGCCTCCTACAATGAGCAGTTCTTC.

This sequence joins TRBV11-2 and TRBJ1-1; D unclear. The germline V and J ends were trimmed by 2 bases and 0 bases, with 7 bases remaining between them. CDR1 and CDR2 from the germline V gene are SGHAT and FQNNGV. The CDR3 contains 14 residues. CDR3 protein: CASSLNPVNTEAFF. The CDR3 nucleotides read TGTGCCAGCAGCTTAAACCCGGTGAACACTGAAGCTTTCTTT.

The chain combines TRBV29-1 with TRBJ1-5; TRBD1 aligns across 8 bases. This CDR3 has 14 residues. V was clipped by 6 bases and J by 4 bases; unmatched bases: 8. The germline V gene has CDR1 SQVTM and CDR2 ANQGSEA. As DNA, the CDR3 is TGCAGCGTACGTGACGGGACAGGAAATCAGCCCCAGCATTTT. Its protein is CSVRDGTGNQPQHF.